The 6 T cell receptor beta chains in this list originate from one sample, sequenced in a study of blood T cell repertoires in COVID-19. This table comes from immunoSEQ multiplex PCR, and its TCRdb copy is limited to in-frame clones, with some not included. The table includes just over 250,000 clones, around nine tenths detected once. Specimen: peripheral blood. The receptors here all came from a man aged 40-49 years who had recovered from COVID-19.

The CDR3 bases are TGTGCCAGCAGTTACGGGTACAGTAGCAATCAGCCCCAGCATTTT. It translates to CASSYGYSSNQPQHF. The chain recombines TRBV6-5 with TRBJ1-5; the D is unclear. Germline V lookup: CDR1 MNHEY, CDR2 SVGAGI. Between the trimmed V and J ends, which lost 2 bases and 0 bases, there was a span of 8 bases. The CDR3 contains 15 residues.

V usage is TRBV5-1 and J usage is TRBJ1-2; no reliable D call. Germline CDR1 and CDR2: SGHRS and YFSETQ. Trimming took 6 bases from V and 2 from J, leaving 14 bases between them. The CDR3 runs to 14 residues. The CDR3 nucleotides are TGCGCCAGCAACCCGGAGGTAGCCAACTATGGCTACACCTTC. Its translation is CASNPEVANYGYTF.

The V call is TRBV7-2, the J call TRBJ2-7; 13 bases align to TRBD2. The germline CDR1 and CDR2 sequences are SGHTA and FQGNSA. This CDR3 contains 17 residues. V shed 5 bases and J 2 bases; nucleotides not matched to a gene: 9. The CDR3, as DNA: TGTGCCAGCAGCCCGAGGACTAGCGGGAGTGGGGCCTACGAGCAGTACTTC. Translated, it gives CASSPRTSGSGAYEQYF.

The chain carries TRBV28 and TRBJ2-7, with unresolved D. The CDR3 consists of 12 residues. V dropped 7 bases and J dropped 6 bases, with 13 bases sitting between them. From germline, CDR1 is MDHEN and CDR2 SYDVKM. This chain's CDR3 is CASTRDPLEQYF. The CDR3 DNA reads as TGTGCCAGCACGAGAGATCCCCTCGAGCAGTACTTC.

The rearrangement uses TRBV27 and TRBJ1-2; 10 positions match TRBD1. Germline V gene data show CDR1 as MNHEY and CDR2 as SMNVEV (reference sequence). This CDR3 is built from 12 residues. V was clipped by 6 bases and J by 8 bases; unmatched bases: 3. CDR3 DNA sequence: TGTGCCAGCAGCCGGACAGGGGGAGGCTACACCTTC. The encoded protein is CASSRTGGGYTF.

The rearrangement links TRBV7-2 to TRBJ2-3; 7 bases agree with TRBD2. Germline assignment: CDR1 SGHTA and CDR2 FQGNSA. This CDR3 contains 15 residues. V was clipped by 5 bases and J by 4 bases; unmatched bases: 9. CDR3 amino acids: CASSDSSGVSDTQYF. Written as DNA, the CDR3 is TGTGCCAGCAGCGACTCTAGCGGTGTATCAGATACGCAGTATTTT.